This is a list of T cell receptor beta chains from one sample in a study of CD8 T cells in ankylosing spondylitis. MiXCR, run by TCRdb on the 5' RACE reads, gives a single entry per CDR3 protein. Of 290,000 or so distinct CDR3 sequences listed, around 20% are singletons. Sequencing was performed on blood, either unsorted or a sorted T cell fraction (not recorded which). These receptors were obtained from a female donor with ankylosing spondylitis or in good health (not recorded which). CDR3s include the opening cysteine and the closing phenylalanine or tryptophan. The D gene is left open where the match is weak. Rows may omit the clone size; those that give it use once, few, many or a size class.

v_gene	d_gene	abundance	j_gene	len	CDR3aa	CDR3nt
TRBV9	-	few	TRBJ2-1	14	CASSVTNQGDEQFF	TGTGCCAGCAGCGTAACTAACCAAGGGGATGAGCAGTTCTTC
TRBV18	-	many	TRBJ2-1	12	CASSPTGNEQFF	TGTGCCAGCTCACCTACAGGGAATGAGCAGTTCTTC
TRBV20-1	-	many	TRBJ2-2	13	CSAPWTVTGELFF	TGCAGTGCTCCTTGGACAGTCACCGGGGAGCTGTTTTTT
TRBV15	-	-	TRBJ2-1	14	CATGRDQGSNEQFF	TGTGCCACCGGCAGAGATCAGGGGAGCAATGAGCAGTTCTTC
TRBV7-2	-	-	TRBJ1-4	12	CASSLLGGKLFF	TGTGCCAGCAGCCTCTTGGGGGGGAAACTGTTTTTT
TRBV6-6	-	few	TRBJ1-3	13	CASSYEPGNTIYF	TGTGCCAGCAGCTACGAGCCTGGAAACACCATATATTTT
TRBV6-1	TRBD1	-	TRBJ1-1	14	CASSGQGEHTEAFF	TGTGCCAGCAGTGGACAGGGCGAGCACACTGAAGCTTTCTTT
TRBV28	-	-	TRBJ1-2	13	CASSQQRLYGYTF	TGTGCCAGCAGTCAACAGCGGCTCTATGGCTACACCTTC
TRBV12-3/TRBV12-4	-	few	TRBJ2-7	15	CASRLQGQVSYEQYF	TGTGCCAGCAGGCTACAGGGTCAAGTCTCCTACGAGCAGTACTTC
TRBV6-1	-	-	TRBJ2-6	16	CASSRTVGAGANVLTF	TGTGCCAGCAGTCGGACAGTAGGAGCTGGGGCCAACGTCCTGACTTTC
TRBV20-1	TRBD1	few	TRBJ2-3	13	CSAPQGAGDTQYF	TGCAGTGCACCGCAGGGGGCCGGAGATACGCAGTATTTT
TRBV14	-	-	TRBJ1-1	15	CASSQFRGGSTEAFF	TGTGCCAGCAGCCAATTTCGGGGGGGATCTACTGAAGCTTTCTTT
TRBV12-3/TRBV12-4	-	many	TRBJ2-5	13	CASSFGTQETQYF	TGTGCCAGCAGTTTTGGCACTCAAGAGACCCAGTACTTC
TRBV7-9	-	-	TRBJ2-2	14	CASSLTPSTGELFF	TGTGCCAGCAGCTTAACACCGAGCACCGGGGAGCTGTTTTTT
TRBV12-3/TRBV12-4	TRBD1	-	TRBJ1-5	13	CASRRQGDQPQHF	TGTGCCAGCAGGCGACAGGGAGATCAGCCCCAGCATTTT
TRBV12-3/TRBV12-4	-	many	TRBJ2-3	11	CASSYTDTQYF	TGTGCCAGCAGTTACACAGATACGCAGTATTTT
TRBV15	TRBD2	-	TRBJ2-5	17	CATSRPRTSQILETQYF	TGTGCCACCAGTAGACCTAGGACTAGCCAAATCCTGGAGACCCAGTACTTC
TRBV28	TRBD1	few	TRBJ1-4	15	CASNDRGSTNEKLFF	TGTGCCAGCAACGACAGGGGGTCAACTAATGAAAAACTGTTTTTT
TRBV5-5	-	once	TRBJ1-1	15	CASSLAGTGNTEAFF	TGTGCCAGCAGCTTGGCCGGAACGGGGAACACTGAAGCTTTCTTT
TRBV12-3/TRBV12-4	TRBD1	many	TRBJ1-5	13	CASSGQGNQPQHF	TGTGCCAGCAGTGGACAGGGGAATCAGCCCCAGCATTTT
TRBV4-3	-	-	TRBJ1-1	15	CASRRGGGRNTEAFF	TGCGCCAGCCGGCGGGGTGGGGGCCGGAACACTGAAGCTTTCTTT
TRBV6-2/TRBV6-3	-	-	TRBJ2-7	14	CASRVDPLSYEQYF	TGTGCCAGCAGAGTTGACCCGCTCTCCTACGAGCAGTACTTC
TRBV12-3/TRBV12-4	TRBD1	-	TRBJ2-1	14	CASSPLRGNNEQFF	TGTGCCAGCAGTCCCCTCAGGGGGAACAATGAGCAGTTCTTC
TRBV7-2	-	-	TRBJ2-7	14	CASSLAGGRVEQYF	TGTGCCAGCAGCTTAGCGGGAGGTAGGGTCGAGCAGTACTTC
TRBV27	-	-	TRBJ1-4	12	CASSGVGEKLFF	TGTGCCAGCAGTGGCGTGGGTGAAAAACTGTTTTTT
TRBV20-1	-	many	TRBJ1-5	14	CSASDGEANQPQHF	TGCAGTGCTAGTGATGGTGAGGCCAATCAGCCCCAGCATTTT
TRBV3-1	-	few	TRBJ1-1	15	CASSQGGPRNTEAFF	TGTGCCAGCAGCCAAGGGGGACCCAGGAACACTGAAGCTTTCTTT
TRBV7-9	-	few	TRBJ2-1	16	CASSYQLLSSYNEQFF	TGTGCCAGCAGCTACCAACTACTGAGCTCCTACAATGAGCAGTTCTTC
TRBV6-1	-	-	TRBJ1-2	13	CASSGGGVGGYTF	TGTGCCAGCAGTGGGGGAGGGGTGGGCGGCTACACCTTC
TRBV6-2/TRBV6-3	TRBD1	-	TRBJ2-7	16	CASSTLGTGGLYEQYF	TGTGCCAGCAGTACCCTCGGGACAGGGGGACTCTACGAGCAGTACTTC
TRBV20-1	-	-	TRBJ2-7	13	CSARKWENHEQYF	TGCAGTGCTAGGAAGTGGGAGAACCACGAGCAGTACTTC
TRBV10-3	-	-	TRBJ1-1	13	CAISVKGNTEAFF	TGTGCCATCAGTGTAAAGGGGAACACTGAAGCTTTCTTT
TRBV11-3	-	-	TRBJ2-1	13	CASSPNMGNEQFF	TGTGCCAGCAGCCCTAATATGGGGAATGAGCAGTTCTTC
TRBV20-1	TRBD2	many	TRBJ2-1	17	CSANNIQRESSYNEQFF	TGCAGTGCTAATAATATCCAGCGGGAGAGCTCCTACAATGAGCAGTTCTTC
TRBV5-1	TRBD2	few	TRBJ2-1	17	CASSLEALSGRRHEQFF	TGCGCCAGCAGCTTGGAGGCCCTAAGCGGGAGGAGGCATGAGCAGTTCTTC
TRBV5-4	-	-	TRBJ2-3	14	CASTLDPSTDTQYF	TGTGCCAGCACCCTCGACCCCTCCACAGATACGCAGTATTTT
TRBV6-1	TRBD2	few	TRBJ2-7	15	CASSRGSGSRYEQYF	TGTGCCAGCAGCCGGGGTAGCGGGAGTAGGTACGAGCAGTACTTC
TRBV29-1	-	-	TRBJ1-1	11	CSVGRGAEAFF	TGCAGCGTTGGAAGGGGCGCTGAAGCTTTCTTT
TRBV10-3	TRBD2	many	TRBJ2-5	13	CAISGGLAETQYF	TGTGCCATCAGTGGGGGACTAGCGGAGACCCAGTACTTC
TRBV20-1	-	few	TRBJ1-2	13	CSARDPAVYGYTF	TGCAGTGCTAGAGATCCGGCAGTTTATGGCTACACCTTC
TRBV20-1	-	-	TRBJ2-5	13	CSARGAGPETQYF	TGCAGTGCTAGAGGGGCAGGGCCGGAGACCCAGTACTTC
TRBV9	-	-	TRBJ2-1	13	CASSVTAYNEQFF	TGTGCCAGCAGCGTAACCGCTTACAATGAGCAGTTCTTC
TRBV4-3	TRBD2	-	TRBJ2-2	17	CASSPRQLAANTGELFF	TGCGCCAGCAGCCCCAGGCAACTAGCGGCGAACACCGGGGAGCTGTTTTTT
TRBV20-1	TRBD2	-	TRBJ2-2	17	CSARSLTSGSGTGELFF	TGCAGTGCTAGATCCCTTACTAGCGGGTCTGGCACCGGGGAGCTGTTTTTT
TRBV29-1	-	-	TRBJ2-2	12	CSVARNTGELFF	TGCAGCGTTGCCAGGAACACCGGGGAGCTGTTTTTT
TRBV28	-	-	TRBJ2-1	14	CASSTPGPNNEQFF	TGTGCCAGCAGTACCCCGGGACCCAACAATGAGCAGTTCTTC
TRBV29-1	-	many	TRBJ2-5	14	CSVEVGTFQETQYF	TGCAGCGTTGAAGTGGGGACTTTCCAAGAGACCCAGTACTTC
TRBV10-2	TRBD1	few	TRBJ2-1	13	CATWGQGNNEQFF	TGCGCCACGTGGGGACAGGGGAACAATGAGCAGTTCTTC
TRBV20-1	-	-	TRBJ2-1	14	CSARDLASKNEQFF	TGCAGTGCTAGAGATTTGGCTAGCAAAAATGAGCAGTTCTTC
TRBV10-3	TRBD1	few	TRBJ2-3	15	CAISTGTGVTDTQYF	TGTGCCATCAGTACCGGGACAGGAGTCACAGATACGCAGTATTTT
TRBV5-4	-	once	TRBJ2-1	15	CASSLVQGPYNEQFF	TGTGCCAGCAGCTTGGTACAGGGACCCTACAATGAGCAGTTCTTC